The rows below give T cell receptor beta chains drawn from one sample of a study of PD-1 blockade in classical Hodgkin lymphoma. Produced via immunoSEQ multiplex PCR; TCRdb's table is partial and in-frame only. Counted here are 96,000 or so clones, around 93% occurring once; the ten biggest clones make up around 2%. The source was peripheral blood mononuclear cells (PBMCs), collected before the fourth cycle of nivolumab. Receptor source: a human donor with classical Hodgkin lymphoma. Each CDR3 is given with its conserved first and last residue. Each record gives: V gene, D gene, J gene, CDR3 length, CDR3 DNA, CDR3 protein. A D gene is named only where the DNA matches it firmly.

v_call: TRBV6-4; d_call: TRBD1; j_call: TRBJ1-2; cdr3_length: 15; cdr3_nt: TGTGCCAGCAGTGCGCAGCCAGGGGGAAACTATGGCTACACCTTC; cdr3_aa: CASSAQPGGNYGYTF
v_call: TRBV7-3; d_call: .; j_call: TRBJ2-1; cdr3_length: 12; cdr3_nt: TGTGCCAGCAGCTTAATTTACAATGAGCAGTTCTTC; cdr3_aa: CASSLIYNEQFF
v_call: TRBV2; d_call: .; j_call: TRBJ2-3; cdr3_length: 13; cdr3_nt: TGTGCCAGCAGTGTGGCAGCCACATATACGCAGTATTTT; cdr3_aa: CASSVAATYTQYF
v_call: TRBV10-2; d_call: .; j_call: TRBJ2-5; cdr3_length: 14; cdr3_nt: TGCGCCAGCAGTGCAGGCTTAGTCCAAGAGACCCAGTACTTC; cdr3_aa: CASSAGLVQETQYF
v_call: TRBV28; d_call: .; j_call: TRBJ2-5; cdr3_length: 16; cdr3_nt: TGTGCCAGCAGTTTGCGAGGGGTTTTAGGCCAAGAGACCCAGTACTTC; cdr3_aa: CASSLRGVLGQETQYF
v_call: TRBV19; d_call: TRBD1; j_call: TRBJ2-3; cdr3_length: 16; cdr3_nt: TGTGCCAGTAGTATGAGGCGGACAGGGGGATTAGATACGCAGTATTTT; cdr3_aa: CASSMRRTGGLDTQYF
v_call: TRBV28; d_call: TRBD2; j_call: TRBJ2-1; cdr3_length: 19; cdr3_nt: TGTGCCAGCAGTTTTGTGGGGGGTCTAGCGGCTTACCTAGGTCATGAGCAGTTCTTC; cdr3_aa: CASSFVGGLAAYLGHEQFF
v_call: TRBV30; d_call: .; j_call: TRBJ1-1; cdr3_length: 14; cdr3_nt: TGTGCCTGGAGAGTCGAATGGGGGAACACTGAAGCTTTCTTT; cdr3_aa: CAWRVEWGNTEAFF
v_call: TRBV4-1; d_call: TRBD1; j_call: TRBJ1-4; cdr3_length: 15; cdr3_nt: TGCGCCAGCAGCTCGACCGGGACAGGGACAGAAAAACTGTTTTTT; cdr3_aa: CASSSTGTGTEKLFF
v_call: TRBV28; d_call: .; j_call: TRBJ2-7; cdr3_length: 15; cdr3_nt: TGTGCCAGCCCCCCCCCGGGACCGGTGACCTACGAGCAGTACTTC; cdr3_aa: CASPPPGPVTYEQYF
v_call: TRBV6-1; d_call: .; j_call: TRBJ1-2; cdr3_length: 12; cdr3_nt: TGTGCCAGCAGTGGCCGGAACTATGGCTACACCTTC; cdr3_aa: CASSGRNYGYTF
v_call: TRBV28; d_call: TRBD1; j_call: TRBJ1-1; cdr3_length: 13; cdr3_nt: TGTGCCAGCATTACAGGGGGGAACACTGAAGCTTTCTTT; cdr3_aa: CASITGGNTEAFF